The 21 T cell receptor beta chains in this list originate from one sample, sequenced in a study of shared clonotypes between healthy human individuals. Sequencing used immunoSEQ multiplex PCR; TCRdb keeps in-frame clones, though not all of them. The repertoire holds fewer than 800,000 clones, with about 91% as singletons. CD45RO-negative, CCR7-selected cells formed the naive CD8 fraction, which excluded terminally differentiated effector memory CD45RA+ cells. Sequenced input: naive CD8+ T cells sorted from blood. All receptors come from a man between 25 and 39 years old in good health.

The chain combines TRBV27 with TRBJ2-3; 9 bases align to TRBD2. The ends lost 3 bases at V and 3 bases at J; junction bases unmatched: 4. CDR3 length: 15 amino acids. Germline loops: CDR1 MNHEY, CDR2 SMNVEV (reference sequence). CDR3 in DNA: TGTGCCAGCAGTTTGCGGGAGGGCCAAACAGATACGCAGTATTTT. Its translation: CASSLREGQTDTQYF.

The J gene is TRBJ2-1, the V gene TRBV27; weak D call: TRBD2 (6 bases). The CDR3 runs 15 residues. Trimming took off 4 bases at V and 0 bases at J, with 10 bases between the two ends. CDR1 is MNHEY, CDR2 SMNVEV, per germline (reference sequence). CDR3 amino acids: CASSYGLISYNEQFF. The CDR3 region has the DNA TGTGCCAGCAGTTACGGACTAATCTCCTACAATGAGCAGTTCTTC.

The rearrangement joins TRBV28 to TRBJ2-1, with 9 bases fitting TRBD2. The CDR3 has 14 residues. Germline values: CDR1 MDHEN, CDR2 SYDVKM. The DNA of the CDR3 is TGTGCTTCAGAGCCGAGAGGCGGGAGGGCTTGGCAGTTCTTC. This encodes CASEPRGGRAWQFF.

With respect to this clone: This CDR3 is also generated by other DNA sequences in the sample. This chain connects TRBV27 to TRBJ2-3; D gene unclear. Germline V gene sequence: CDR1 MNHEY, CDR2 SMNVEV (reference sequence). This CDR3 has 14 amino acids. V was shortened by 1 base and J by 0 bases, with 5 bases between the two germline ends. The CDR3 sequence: CASSLLDSTDTQYF. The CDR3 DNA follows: TGTGCCAGCAGTTTATTGGACAGCACAGATACGCAGTATTTT.

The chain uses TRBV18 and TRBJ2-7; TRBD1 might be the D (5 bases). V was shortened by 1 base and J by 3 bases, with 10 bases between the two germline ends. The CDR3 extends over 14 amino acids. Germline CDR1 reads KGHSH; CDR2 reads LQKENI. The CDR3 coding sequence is TGTGCCAGCTCACCACAGCAGGGAAACTACGAGCAGTACTTC. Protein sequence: CASSPQQGNYEQYF.

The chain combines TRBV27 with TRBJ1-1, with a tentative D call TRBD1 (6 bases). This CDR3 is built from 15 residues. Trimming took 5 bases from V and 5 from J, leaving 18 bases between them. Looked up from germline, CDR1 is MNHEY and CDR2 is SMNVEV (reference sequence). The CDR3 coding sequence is TGTGCCAGCAGTGAACAGGGTACCGATACTACTGAAGCTTTCTTT. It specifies CASSEQGTDTTEAFF.

CDR3 bases: TGTGCCAGCAGCCCAGGGGGGACTGCCTACGAGCAGTACTTC. This sequence encodes CASSPGGTAYEQYF. The rearrangement links TRBV7-8 to TRBJ2-7; D possibly corresponds to TRBD1 (7 bases). The CDR3 is made up of 14 amino acids. V dropped 5 bases and J dropped 2 bases, with 13 bases sitting between them. Germline-derived CDR1 and CDR2 are SGHVS and FQNEAQ. The full variable domain, rest sourced from reference TRBV7-8 and TRBJ2-7, is GAGVSQSPRYKVAKRGQDVALRCDPISGHVSLFWYQQALGQGPEFLTYFQNEAQLDKSGLPSDRFFAERPEGSVSTLKIQRTQQEDSAVYLCASSPGGTAYEQYFGPGTRLTVT.

CDR3 in DNA: TGTGCCAGCAGTTTCCTTCAGGGGGACACTGAAGCTTTCTTT. Its translation is CASSFLQGDTEAFF. The V gene is TRBV27, the J gene TRBJ1-1; 7 bases are shared with TRBD1. The ends lost 3 bases at V and 3 bases at J; junction bases unmatched: 4. This CDR3 spans 14 amino acids. Germline V lookup: CDR1 MNHEY, CDR2 SMNVEV (reference sequence).

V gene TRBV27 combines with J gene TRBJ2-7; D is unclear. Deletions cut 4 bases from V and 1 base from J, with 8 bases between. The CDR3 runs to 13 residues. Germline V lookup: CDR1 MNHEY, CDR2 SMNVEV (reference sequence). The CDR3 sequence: CASSSRASYEQYF. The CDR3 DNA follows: TGTGCCAGCAGTTCACGGGCATCCTACGAGCAGTACTTC.

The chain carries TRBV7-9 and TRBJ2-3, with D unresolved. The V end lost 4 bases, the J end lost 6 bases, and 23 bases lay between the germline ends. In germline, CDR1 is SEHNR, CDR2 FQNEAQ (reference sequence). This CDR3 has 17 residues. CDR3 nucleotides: TGTGCCAGCAGCTCCGGATTGGCGGACGATCAAGGGGATACGCAGTATTTT. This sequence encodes CASSSGLADDQGDTQYF.

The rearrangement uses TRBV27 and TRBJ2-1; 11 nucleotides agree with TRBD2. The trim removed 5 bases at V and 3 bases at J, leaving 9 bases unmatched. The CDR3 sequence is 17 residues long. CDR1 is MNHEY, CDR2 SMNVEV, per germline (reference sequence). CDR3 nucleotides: TGTGCCAGCAGTCCGTCCGCTGGACTAGCGGGCTACAATGAGCAGTTCTTC. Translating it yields CASSPSAGLAGYNEQFF.

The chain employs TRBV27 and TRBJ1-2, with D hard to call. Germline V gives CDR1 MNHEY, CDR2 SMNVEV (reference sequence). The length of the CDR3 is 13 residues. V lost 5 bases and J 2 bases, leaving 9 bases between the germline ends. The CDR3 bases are TGTGCCAGCAGTCCACAAAGGAACTATGGCTACACCTTC. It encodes CASSPQRNYGYTF.

CDR3 amino acids: CASSADRETSGANVLTF. The CDR3 coding sequence is TGTGCCAGCAGCGCGGACAGAGAGACCTCTGGGGCCAACGTCCTGACTTTC. V and J are TRBV9 and TRBJ2-6; D possibly corresponds to TRBD1 (6 bases). The CDR3 sequence is 17 residues long. CDR1 is SGDLS, CDR2 YYNGEE, per germline. Trimming cost V 3 bases and J 0 bases, with 13 bases left between them.

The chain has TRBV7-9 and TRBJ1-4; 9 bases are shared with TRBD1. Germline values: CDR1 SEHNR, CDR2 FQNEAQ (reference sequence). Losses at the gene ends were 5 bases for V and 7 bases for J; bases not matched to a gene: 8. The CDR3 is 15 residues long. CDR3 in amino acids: CASSQPDRGSEKLFF. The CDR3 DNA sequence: TGTGCCAGCAGCCAACCGGACAGGGGATCTGAAAAACTGTTTTTT. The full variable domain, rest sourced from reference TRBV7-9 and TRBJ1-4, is DTGVSQNPRHKITKRGQNVTFRCDPISEHNRLYWYRQTLGQGPEFLTYFQNEAQLEKSRLLSDRFSAERPKGSFSTLEIQRTEQGDSAMYLCASSQPDRGSEKLFFGSGTQLSVL.

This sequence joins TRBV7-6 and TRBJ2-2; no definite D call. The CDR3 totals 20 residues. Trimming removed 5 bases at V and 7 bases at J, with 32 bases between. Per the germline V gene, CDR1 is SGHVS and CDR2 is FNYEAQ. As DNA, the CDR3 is TGTGCCAGCAGCGCTTCCCTAGGCCTTCGGGTCAGGCCCGATGGCGGGGAGCTGTTTTTT. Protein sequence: CASSASLGLRVRPDGGELFF.

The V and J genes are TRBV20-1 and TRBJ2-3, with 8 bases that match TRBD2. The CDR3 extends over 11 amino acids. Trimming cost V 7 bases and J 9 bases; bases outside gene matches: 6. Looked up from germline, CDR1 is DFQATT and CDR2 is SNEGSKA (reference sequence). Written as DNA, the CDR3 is TGCAGTGGTAGCGGGGATTACACGCAGTATTTT. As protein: CSGSGDYTQYF.

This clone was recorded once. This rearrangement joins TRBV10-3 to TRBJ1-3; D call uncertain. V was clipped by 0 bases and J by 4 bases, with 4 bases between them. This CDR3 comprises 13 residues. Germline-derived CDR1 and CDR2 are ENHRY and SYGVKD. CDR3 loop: CAISESKGNTIYF. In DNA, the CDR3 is TGTGCCATCAGTGAGTCGAAGGGAAACACCATATATTTT.

The CDR3 sequence is CASSAAGLNNEQFF. CDR3 in DNA: TGTGCCAGCAGCGCAGCGGGACTAAACAATGAGCAGTTCTTC. V usage is TRBV7-9 and J usage is TRBJ2-1; 7 bases match TRBD2. CDR3 size: 14 residues. Germline CDR1 reads SEHNR; CDR2 reads FQNEAQ (reference sequence). The junction had 6 bases not matched to a gene; V was cut back by 5 bases and J by 5 bases.

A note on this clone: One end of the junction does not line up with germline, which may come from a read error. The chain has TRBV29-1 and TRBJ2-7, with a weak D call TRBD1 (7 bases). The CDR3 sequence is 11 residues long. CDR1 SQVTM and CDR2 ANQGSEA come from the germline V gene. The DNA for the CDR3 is TGCAGCACAACAGACAGGGCGGGAACGACCTTC. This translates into CSTTDRAGTTF.

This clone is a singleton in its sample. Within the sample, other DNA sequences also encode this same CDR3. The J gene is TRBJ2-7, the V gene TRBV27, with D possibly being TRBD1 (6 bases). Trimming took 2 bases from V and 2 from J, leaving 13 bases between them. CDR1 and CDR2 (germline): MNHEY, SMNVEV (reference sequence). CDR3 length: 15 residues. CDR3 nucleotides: TGTGCCAGCAGTTTAAAGAACAGGGTAGCCTACGAGCAGTACTTC. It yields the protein CASSLKNRVAYEQYF.

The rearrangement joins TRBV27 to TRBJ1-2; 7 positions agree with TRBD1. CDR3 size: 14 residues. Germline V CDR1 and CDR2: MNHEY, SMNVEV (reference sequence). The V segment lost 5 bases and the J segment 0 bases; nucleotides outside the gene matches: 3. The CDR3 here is CASSPGGANYGYTF. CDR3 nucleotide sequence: TGTGCCAGCAGTCCAGGGGGGGCTAACTATGGCTACACCTTC.